The sequence of this TCR beta chain was determined in a study of cytomegalovirus exposure and HLA in healthy donors. Broader study findings: Among immune exposure information, only CMV serostatus was available. There were reportedly fewer N-insertions in an Asian-associated ancestry cluster than the roughly 670-donor mean, in a later analysis.

This clone occurred once. Its matching antigen is unknown. The CDR3 length is 13 residues. Germline CDR1 and CDR2: SGHDT and YYEEEE. The V and J ends lost 0 bases and 5 bases respectively, with 7 bases between them. 13 Jbeta primers and 60 Vbeta primers were used for the PCR. Method: immunoSEQ multiplex PCR; TCRdb's copy keeps in-frame clones and lacks some. The top ten hold 1.7% of the sample, which has under 300,000 clones, 80% to 95% seen once. The sample comprised PBMCs. This chain connects TRBV5-6 to TRBJ2-3; D may be TRBD2 (6 bases). This clonotype was sampled from a girl aged 2 to 10 in good health and CMV-seronegative. The CDR3 region is CASSLVGGDTQYF. DNA of the CDR3: TGTGCCAGCAGCTTGGTCGGGGGAGATACGCAGTATTTT.